These T cell receptor beta chains were read from a single sample in a study of blood T cell repertoires in COVID-19. Libraries were prepared by immunoSEQ multiplex PCR; TCRdb keeps only in-frame clonotypes and omits some of them. The sample has more than 200,000 clones, around nine tenths seen once. The sequencing input was peripheral blood. The receptor source for this set is an elderly man with acute or convalescent COVID-19. CDR3s include the opening cysteine and the closing phenylalanine or tryptophan. The D gene is left open where the match is weak. The size field is filled for only some rows; it gives once, few, many or a size class.

V gene	J gene	clone size	D gene	CDR3 DNA	CDR3 protein
TRBV19	TRBJ2-2	NA	TRBD2	TGTGCCAGTAGAATTGGCGCGGGGGACACCGGGGAGCTGTTTTTT	CASRIGAGDTGELFF
TRBV28	TRBJ2-3	once	TRBD1	TGTGCCAGCAGTTCCCCCCAAGGACAGGGCACAGATACGCAGTATTTT	CASSSPQGQGTDTQYF
TRBV12-5	TRBJ2-7	NA	NA	TGTGCTTCGGAGAGCTCCTACGAGCAGTACTTC	CASESSYEQYF
TRBV6-6	TRBJ2-5	NA	TRBD2	TGTGCCAGCCTCCCGGGACTAGAATTCGGAGAGACCCAGTACTTC	CASLPGLEFGETQYF
TRBV6-6	TRBJ1-5	NA	NA	TGTGCCAGCAGTTACTCGGCCGAACAGCCCCAGCATTTT	CASSYSAEQPQHF
TRBV29-1	TRBJ1-1	NA	TRBD1	TGCAGCGTTAGGGACAGACAGAACACTGAAGCTTTCTTT	CSVRDRQNTEAFF
TRBV2	TRBJ1-1	NA	NA	TGTGCCAGCAGCGCCGGGAGCATGAACACTGAAGCTTTCTTT	CASSAGSMNTEAFF
TRBV6-5	TRBJ1-1	once	NA	TGTGCCAGCAGAACCAGGGGACGGAACACTGAAGCTTTCTTT	CASRTRGRNTEAFF
TRBV6-6	TRBJ2-5	NA	TRBD1	TGTGCCAGCACCCCCCAGGGTAGGACAGGGCAAGAGACCCAGTACTTC	CASTPQGRTGQETQYF
TRBV18	TRBJ2-2	NA	TRBD2	TGTGCCAGCCCTCCCCCTCCGGGAGGCTTTTCTTTGTGCACCGGGGAGCTGTTTTTT	CASPPPPGGFSLCTGELFF
TRBV28	TRBJ1-5	NA	TRBD1	TGTGCCAGCAGTGGAGCCGGGACAGGGGATTTTCAGCCCCAGCATTTT	CASSGAGTGDFQPQHF
TRBV9	TRBJ2-1	NA	NA	TGTGCCAGCAGCGTAACCCATACCGGGGACAATGAGCAGTTCTTC	CASSVTHTGDNEQFF
TRBV7-9	TRBJ1-5	NA	TRBD1	TGTGCCAGCAGCCCGGGACAGGGGATAGGACAGCCCCAGCATTTT	CASSPGQGIGQPQHF
TRBV7-3	TRBJ2-1	NA	TRBD1	TGTGCCAGCAGCTTTAAACAGGGGTCCTACAATGAGCAGTTCTTC	CASSFKQGSYNEQFF